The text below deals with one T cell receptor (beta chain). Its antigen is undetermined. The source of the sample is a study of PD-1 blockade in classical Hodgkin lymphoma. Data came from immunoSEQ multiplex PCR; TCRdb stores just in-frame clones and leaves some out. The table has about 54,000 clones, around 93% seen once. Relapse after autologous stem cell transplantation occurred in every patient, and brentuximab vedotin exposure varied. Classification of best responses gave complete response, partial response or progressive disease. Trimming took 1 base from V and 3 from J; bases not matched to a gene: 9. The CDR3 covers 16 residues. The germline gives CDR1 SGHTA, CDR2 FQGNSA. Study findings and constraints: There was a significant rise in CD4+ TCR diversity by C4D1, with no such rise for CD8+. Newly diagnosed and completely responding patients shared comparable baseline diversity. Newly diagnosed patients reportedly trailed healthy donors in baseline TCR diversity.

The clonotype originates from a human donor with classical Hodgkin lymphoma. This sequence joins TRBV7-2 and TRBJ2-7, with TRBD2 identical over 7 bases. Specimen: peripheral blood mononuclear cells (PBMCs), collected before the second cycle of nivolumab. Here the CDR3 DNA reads TGTGCCAGCAGCTTAGAGTCAGTGGGAGGGTACTACGAGCAGTACTTC. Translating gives CASSLESVGGYYEQYF.